This record looks at one T cell receptor (beta chain) sequence and its context. Its cognate antigen is unknown. The data were taken from a study of T cell responses to AZD1222 COVID-19 vaccine. Study-wide background: Second-dose groups at about 4 or about 12 weeks were pooled.

The assay was immunoSEQ multiplex PCR, and TCRdb's table has in-frame clones only and misses some. This table has roughly 150,000 clones, 92% appearing once. Findings of the study overall: Just five or six AZD1222 recipients tested seropositive at baseline.

This receptor was identified in an adult in good health. This sample comprised peripheral blood, obtained on day 0 of AZD1222 vaccination.

The CDR3 sequence: CASSRAGGGSYNEQFF. CDR3 coding DNA: TGTGCCAGCAGCCGAGCGGGGGGGGGCTCCTACAATGAGCAGTTCTTC. The chain couples TRBV3-1 (or the pseudogene TRBV3-2) to TRBJ2-1; TRBD2 matches 10 bases. Trimming at V came to 4 bases and at J to 0 bases, leaving 3 bases not matched to a gene. CDR1 is LGHDT and CDR2 is YNNKEL in the germline V gene (reference sequence). The CDR3 is 16 amino acids.